This TCR beta chain was captured by sequencing in a study of blood T cell repertoires in COVID-19. Across the study: The United States, Italy and Spain were the sources of the acute and convalescent COVID-19 samples. In each case, the material was cDNA or gDNA derived from T cells, B-cell-depleted T cells, or PBMCs.

Original methodology: Reference gene primer amplification gave nucleated cell count estimates. Sequencing used immunoSEQ multiplex PCR; TCRdb keeps in-frame clones, though not all of them. V, J and clone size derive from that table, while D and trimming were established from the DNA sequence. Counted here are 120,000 or so clones, less than 85% occurring once; the ten biggest clones make up about 2.3%. Trimming stripped 6 bases from V and 2 bases from J, with 11 bases between. The CDR3 is 13 amino acids. Germline CDR1 SGHAT, CDR2 FQNNGV. The V call is TRBV11-2, the J call TRBJ2-7; D is possibly TRBD2 (5 bases). The source of this sequence is a man between 45 and 60 years old with acute or convalescent COVID-19. The sequencing input was peripheral blood. The CDR3 here is CASSSGLTYEQYF. Here the CDR3 DNA reads TGTGCCAGCAGTTCCGGACTGACCTACGAGCAGTACTTC. Looking up the rest from reference TRBV11-2 and TRBJ2-7 gives the full variable domain: EAGVAQSPRYKIIEKRQSVAFWCNPISGHATLYWYQQILGQGPKLLIQFQNNGVVDDSQLPKDRFSAERLKGVDSTLKIQPAKLEDSAVYLCASSSGLTYEQYFGPGTRLTVT.